This T cell receptor (beta chain) was recorded in a study of blood T cell repertoires in COVID-19. Germline lookup yields CDR1 SGHRS and CDR2 YFSETQ. This CDR3 spans 15 amino acids. V was pared by 4 bases and J by 2 bases, with 4 bases of the junction left unmatched. Libraries were prepared by immunoSEQ multiplex PCR; TCRdb keeps only in-frame clonotypes and omits some of them. The data show approximately 72,000 clones, more than 80% seen once. The J gene is TRBJ2-1, the V gene TRBV5-1; 9 bases agree with TRBD1. The sample taken for sequencing was peripheral blood. The source is a woman aged 80 or older with active or convalescent COVID-19. For the CDR3, the DNA is TGCGCCAGCAGCGGGGGACAGGGACCCTACAATGAGCAGTTCTTC. Translation gives CASSGGQGPYNEQFF.